The 16 T cell receptor beta chains in this list originate from one sample, sequenced in a study of blood T cell repertoires in COVID-19. The assay was immunoSEQ multiplex PCR, and TCRdb's table has in-frame clones only and misses some. The sample yields 250,000 to 300,000 clones, 82% seen once. The sample comprised PBMCs or T cells enriched from blood (not recorded which). The receptors were gathered from a man aged 40-55 years who had been exposed to COVID-19.

V and J are TRBV27 and TRBJ2-1; 9 bases fit TRBD2. Trimming took 7 bases from V and 7 from J; bases not matched to a gene: 8. Germline V gene lookup returns CDR1 MNHEY and CDR2 SMNVEV (reference sequence). CDR3 length: 14 residues. For the CDR3, the DNA is TGTGCCAGCATCTTGCGGGAGGGCCTAAATGAGCAGTTCTTC. Translated, it gives CASILREGLNEQFF.

The chain links TRBV3-1 (or the pseudogene TRBV3-2) to TRBJ2-1; a weak D match, TRBD1 (5 bases). The CDR3 has 16 residues. Germline V CDR1 and CDR2: LGHDT, YNNKEL (reference sequence). V was shortened by 2 bases and J by 4 bases, with 15 bases between the two germline ends. The DNA of the CDR3 is TGTGCCAGCAGCCAATTGCAGGGTATTTTTTACAATGAGCAGTTCTTC. Protein sequence: CASSQLQGIFYNEQFF.

V gene TRBV18 combines with J gene TRBJ1-1, with 10 bases matching TRBD1. CDR1 and CDR2 from the germline V gene are KGHSH and LQKENI. The CDR3 covers 17 residues. V dropped 5 bases and J dropped 4; count of bases not matched to a gene: 13. The CDR3 coding sequence is TGTGCCAGCTCATCAATGAAGTCCGGGACAGGGGCCACTGAAGCTTTCTTT. Its translation: CASSSMKSGTGATEAFF.

The count of this clone is one. The V gene is TRBV7-2, the J gene TRBJ2-7; no definite D call. V gave up 5 bases and J gave up 4 bases, with 15 bases separating them. The CDR3 length is 14 residues. Germline V gene lookup returns CDR1 SGHTA and CDR2 FQGNSA. The CDR3 DNA reads as TGTGCCAGCAGCCCGCCGACAAGCCCGTACGAGCAGTACTTC. Residues: CASSPPTSPYEQYF.

A few counts support this clone. This rearrangement joins TRBV10-2 to TRBJ1-1; 10 bases are shared with TRBD1. V was pared by 8 bases and J by 7 bases, with 19 bases of the junction left unmatched. This CDR3 has 17 residues. From germline, CDR1 is WSHSY and CDR2 SAAADI. CDR3 nucleotide sequence: TGCGCCAGCCTGAGGACGGGACAGGGGTACGATCGCCGTGAAGCTTTCTTT. As protein: CASLRTGQGYDRREAFF.

This clone occurred once. The rearrangement links TRBV7-2 to TRBJ2-5; tentative D call: TRBD2 (6 bases). The CDR3 runs to 13 residues. The germline CDR1 and CDR2 sequences are SGHTA and FQGNSA. The V and J ends lost 6 bases and 7 bases respectively, with 15 bases between them. CDR3 amino acids: CASRGQGGGTQYF. The CDR3 DNA follows: TGTGCCAGCAGGGGCCAGGGAGGAGGGACCCAGTACTTC.

This sequence joins TRBV28 and TRBJ2-1; 10 bases agree with TRBD1. The junction had 12 bases not matched to a gene; V was cut back by 5 bases and J by 8 bases. Germline CDR1 MDHEN, CDR2 SYDVKM. This CDR3 is built from 16 residues. In DNA, the CDR3 is TGTGCCAGCAGTGACCGTCCGGGACAGGGGTTGTATGAGCAGTTCTTC. This translates into CASSDRPGQGLYEQFF.

V usage is TRBV6-5 and J usage is TRBJ2-1; D not certain. Deletions cut 2 bases from V and 9 bases from J, with 8 bases between. CDR1 and CDR2 (germline): MNHEY, SVGAGI. The CDR3 sequence is 12 residues long. CDR3 region: CASSYGPFEQFF. CDR3 DNA: TGTGCCAGCAGTTACGGGCCCTTTGAGCAGTTCTTC.

The V call is TRBV29-1, the J call TRBJ2-3; the D gene is possibly TRBD2 (6 bases). The CDR3 has 11 residues. CDR1 and CDR2 from the germline V gene are SQVTM and ANQGSEA. The CDR3 protein is CTSTGADTQYF. As DNA, the CDR3 is TGCACTTCCACGGGGGCAGATACGCAGTATTTT.

This chain connects TRBV4-2 to TRBJ1-4, with a possible D match to TRBD1 (5 bases). The V end was cut by 0 bases, the J end by 7 bases, with 9 bases between. Germline CDR1 LGHNA, CDR2 YNFKEQ. The CDR3 extends over 14 amino acids. CDR3 protein: CASSQDPGVEKLFF. DNA of the CDR3: TGTGCCAGCAGCCAAGACCCGGGGGTTGAAAAACTGTTTTTT.

The chain uses TRBV21-1 and TRBJ2-7; TRBD2, as called in the table, went unchecked against the DNA. TRBV21-1 is deemed a pseudogene. CDR3 length: 13 amino acids. The CDR3 reads CAGGRGGFCEQYF. CDR3 bases: TGTGCCGGGGGAAGGGGGGGCTTTTGCGAGCAGTACTTC.

This clone has just a few counts. The rearrangement joins TRBV6-5 to TRBJ2-2, with 12 bases identical to TRBD2. The CDR3 loop spans 15 amino acids. J lost 6 bases, V lost 10 bases, and 9 bases had no gene match. Germline lookup yields CDR1 MNHEY and CDR2 SVGAGI. The DNA for the CDR3 is TGTGCCACGGTAGAGACTAGCGGGAGATCCGGGGAGCTGTTTTTT. This encodes CATVETSGRSGELFF.

The chain couples TRBV16 to TRBJ2-5; TRBD1 matches 8 bases. The V segment lost 6 bases and the J segment 4 bases; nucleotides outside the gene matches: 7. The CDR3 totals 14 residues. CDR1 is KGHSY, CDR2 FQNENV, per germline. Written as DNA, the CDR3 is TGTGCCAGCAGTCCAGGACAGGGCGGAGAGACCCAGTACTTC. This codes for CASSPGQGGETQYF.

The CDR3 DNA reads as TGTGCCAGCAGCCAAGAAGAGGCCTTGGGCTACACCTTC. Translating it yields CASSQEEALGYTF. The genes are TRBV3-1 (or the pseudogene TRBV3-2) and TRBJ1-2; no reliable D call. Per germline, CDR1 LGHDT and CDR2 YNNKEL (reference sequence). This CDR3 contains 13 residues. V was pared by 0 bases and J by 8 bases, with 10 bases between.

This clone has only a few counts. V gene TRBV7-8 combines with J gene TRBJ1-5; TRBD1 matches at 11 bases. The ends lost 2 bases at V and 1 base at J; junction bases unmatched: 7. Germline CDR1 and CDR2: SGHVS and FQNEAQ. The length of the CDR3 is 18 residues. CDR3 nucleotide sequence: TGTGCCAGCAGCTTAAGGACAGGGGGCCATAGGAGCAATCAGCCCCAGCATTTT. Its protein product is CASSLRTGGHRSNQPQHF.

The chain couples TRBV5-8 to TRBJ2-1; 8 bases are a match to TRBD2. Germline-derived CDR1 and CDR2 are SGHTS and YDEGEE. The CDR3 spans 18 residues. The trim removed 4 bases at V and 0 bases at J, leaving 12 bases unmatched. The CDR3 loop is CASSVSSGSYASYNEQFF. In DNA, the CDR3 is TGTGCCAGCAGCGTGTCTAGCGGGTCCTATGCCTCCTACAATGAGCAGTTCTTC.